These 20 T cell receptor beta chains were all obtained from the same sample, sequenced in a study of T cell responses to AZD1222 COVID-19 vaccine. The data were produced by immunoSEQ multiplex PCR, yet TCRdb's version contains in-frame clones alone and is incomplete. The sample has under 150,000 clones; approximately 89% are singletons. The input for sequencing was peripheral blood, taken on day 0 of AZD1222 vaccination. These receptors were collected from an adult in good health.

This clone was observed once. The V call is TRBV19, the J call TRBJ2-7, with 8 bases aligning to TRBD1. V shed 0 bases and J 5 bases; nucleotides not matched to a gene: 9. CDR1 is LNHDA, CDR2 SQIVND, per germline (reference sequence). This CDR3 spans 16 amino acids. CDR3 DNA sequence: TGTGCCAGTAGTATAGATCCGAGACAGGGGTCCCACGAGCAGTACTTC. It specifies CASSIDPRQGSHEQYF.

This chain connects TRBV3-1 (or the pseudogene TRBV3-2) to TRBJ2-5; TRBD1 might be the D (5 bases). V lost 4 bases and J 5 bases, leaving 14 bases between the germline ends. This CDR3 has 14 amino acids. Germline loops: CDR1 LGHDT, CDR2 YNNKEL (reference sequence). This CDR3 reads CASSRTKGMETQYF. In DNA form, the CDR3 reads TGTGCCAGCAGCCGGACCAAGGGGATGGAGACCCAGTACTTC.

CDR3 DNA sequence: TGTGCCAGCAGCGCGGGACAGGCGAACACCGGGGAGCTGTTTTTT. It yields the protein CASSAGQANTGELFF. The chain combines TRBV6-5 with TRBJ2-2; 8 bases line up with TRBD1. Germline assignment: CDR1 MNHEY and CDR2 SVGAGI. V was clipped by 6 bases and J by 0 bases; unmatched bases: 3. CDR3 length equals 15 residues.

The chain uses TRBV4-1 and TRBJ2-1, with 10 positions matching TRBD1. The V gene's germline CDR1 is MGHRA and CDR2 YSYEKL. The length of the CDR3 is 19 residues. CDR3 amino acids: CPRRRRESYGTGDIHEQFF. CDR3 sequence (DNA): TGCCCCCGCCGCCGCCGTGAGTCGTACGGGACAGGGGACATCCATGAGCAGTTCTTC.

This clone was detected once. The CDR3: CASSTLSGATNEKLFF. CDR3 nucleotides: TGTGCCAGCAGTACCTTATCCGGCGCCACTAATGAAAAACTGTTTTTT. This chain connects TRBV27 to TRBJ1-4; no definite D call. The germline V gene has CDR1 MNHEY and CDR2 SMNVEV (reference sequence). Trimming shortened V by 5 bases and J by 2 bases, and 15 bases separated the two germline ends. The CDR3 sequence is 16 residues long.

DNA for the CDR3: TGTGCCAGTAGCCCGGGCCCGACCCCCAACTATGGCTACACCTTC. It specifies CASSPGPTPNYGYTF. The rearrangement uses TRBV19 and TRBJ1-2, with unresolved D. CDR3 length equals 15 residues. Trimming shortened V by 6 bases and J by 2 bases, and 16 bases separated the two germline ends. Germline CDR1 is LNHDA and CDR2 is SQIVND (reference sequence).

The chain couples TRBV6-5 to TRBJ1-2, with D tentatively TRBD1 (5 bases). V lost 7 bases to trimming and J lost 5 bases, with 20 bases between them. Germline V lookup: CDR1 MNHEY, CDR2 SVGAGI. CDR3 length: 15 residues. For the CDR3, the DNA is TGTGCCAGCACCCGAAGTCAGGGCAGCCAATATGGCTACACCTTC. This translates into CASTRSQGSQYGYTF.

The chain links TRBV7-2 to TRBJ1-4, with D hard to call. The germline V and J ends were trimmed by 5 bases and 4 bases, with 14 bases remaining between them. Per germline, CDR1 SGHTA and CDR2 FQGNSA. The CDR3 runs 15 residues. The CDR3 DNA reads TGTGCCAGCAGCGTTGGGCCAAGGGTTAATGAAAAACTGTTTTTT. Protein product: CASSVGPRVNEKLFF.

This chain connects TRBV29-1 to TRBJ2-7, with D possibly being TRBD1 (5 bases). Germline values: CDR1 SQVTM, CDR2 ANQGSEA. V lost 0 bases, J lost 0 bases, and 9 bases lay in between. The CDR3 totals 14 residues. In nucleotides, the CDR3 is TGCAGCGTTGAAGAGACAGCTTTCTCCTACGAGCAGTACTTC. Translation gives CSVEETAFSYEQYF.

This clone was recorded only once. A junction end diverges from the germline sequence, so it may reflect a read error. For the CDR3, the DNA is TGTGCCAGCAACCAAAGGGGTAAGGCCAACGTCCTGACTTTC. Its protein is CASNQRGKANVLTF. The genes are TRBV3-1 (or the pseudogene TRBV3-2) and TRBJ2-6, with D possibly matching TRBD1 (5 bases). The CDR3 loop spans 14 amino acids. Germline values: CDR1 LGHDT, CDR2 YNNKEL (reference sequence).

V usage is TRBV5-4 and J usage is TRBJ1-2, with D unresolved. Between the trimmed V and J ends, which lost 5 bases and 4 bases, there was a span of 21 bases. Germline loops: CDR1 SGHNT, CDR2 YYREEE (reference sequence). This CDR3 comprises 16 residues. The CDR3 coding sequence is TGTGCCAGCAGGGGTGGTGGGAGTGCTCTGGGCTATGGCTACACCTTC. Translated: CASRGGGSALGYGYTF.

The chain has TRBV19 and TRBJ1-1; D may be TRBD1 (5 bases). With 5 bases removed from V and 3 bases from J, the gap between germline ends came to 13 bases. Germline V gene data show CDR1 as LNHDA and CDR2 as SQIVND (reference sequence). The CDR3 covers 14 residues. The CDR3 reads CASSVLGGYTEAFF. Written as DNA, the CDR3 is TGTGCCAGTAGTGTCCTCGGGGGGTACACTGAAGCTTTCTTT. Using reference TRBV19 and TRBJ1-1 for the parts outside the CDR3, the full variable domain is DGGITQSPKYLFRKEGQNVTLSCEQNLNHDAMYWYRQDPGQGLRLIYYSQIVNDFQKGDIAEGYSVSREKKESFPLTVTSAQKNPTAFYLCASSVLGGYTEAFFGQGTRLTVV.

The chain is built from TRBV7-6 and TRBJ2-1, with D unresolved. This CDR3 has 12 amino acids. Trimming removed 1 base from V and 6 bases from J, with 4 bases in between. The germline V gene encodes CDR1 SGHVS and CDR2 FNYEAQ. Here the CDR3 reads CASSLESNEQFF. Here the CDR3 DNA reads TGTGCCAGCAGCTTAGAATCCAATGAGCAGTTCTTC.

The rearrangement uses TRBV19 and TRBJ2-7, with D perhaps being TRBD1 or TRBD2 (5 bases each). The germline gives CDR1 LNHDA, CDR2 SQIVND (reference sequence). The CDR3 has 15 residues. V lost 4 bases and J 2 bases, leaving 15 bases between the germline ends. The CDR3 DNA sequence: TGTGCCAGTAGTACGTCAGGGACCCCGACCTACGAGCAGTACTTC. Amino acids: CASSTSGTPTYEQYF.

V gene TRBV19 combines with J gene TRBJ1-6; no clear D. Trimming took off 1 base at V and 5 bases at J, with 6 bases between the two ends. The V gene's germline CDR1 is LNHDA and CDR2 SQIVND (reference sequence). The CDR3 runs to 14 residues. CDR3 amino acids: CASSIVPDNSPLHF. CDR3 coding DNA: TGTGCCAGTAGTATAGTCCCGGATAATTCACCCCTCCACTTT.

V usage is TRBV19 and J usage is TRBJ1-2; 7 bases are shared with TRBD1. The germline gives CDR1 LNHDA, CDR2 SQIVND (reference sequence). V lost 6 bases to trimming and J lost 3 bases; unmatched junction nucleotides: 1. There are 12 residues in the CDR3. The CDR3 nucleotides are TGTGCCAGTAGCGACAGGGACTATGGCTACACCTTC. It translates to CASSDRDYGYTF.

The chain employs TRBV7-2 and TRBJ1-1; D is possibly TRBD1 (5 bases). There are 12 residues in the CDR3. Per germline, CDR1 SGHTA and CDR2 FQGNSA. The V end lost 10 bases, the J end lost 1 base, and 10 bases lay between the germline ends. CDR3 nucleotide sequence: TGTGCCACCATGGGGGGGAACACTGAAGCTTTCTTT. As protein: CATMGGNTEAFF. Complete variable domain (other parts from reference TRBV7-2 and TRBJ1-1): GAGVSQSPSNKVTEKGKDVELRCDPISGHTALYWYRQSLGQGLEFLIYFQGNSAPDKSGLPSDRFSAERTGGSVSTLTIQRTQQEDSAVYLCATMGGNTEAFFGQGTRLTVV.

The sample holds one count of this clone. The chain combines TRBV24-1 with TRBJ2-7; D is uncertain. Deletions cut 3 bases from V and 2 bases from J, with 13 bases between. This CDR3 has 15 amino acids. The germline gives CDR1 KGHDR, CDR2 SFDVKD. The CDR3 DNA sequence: TGTGCCACCAGTGATCTGCTGAAACCGACCTACGAGCAGTACTTC. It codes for CATSDLLKPTYEQYF.

In DNA, the CDR3 is TGTGCCAGCAGCGTCGACGGGTATAATTCACCCCTCCACTTT. It encodes CASSVDGYNSPLHF. The V gene is TRBV9, the J gene TRBJ1-6, with unresolved D. From germline, CDR1 is SGDLS and CDR2 YYNGEE. The CDR3 extends over 14 amino acids. Trimming took 2 bases from V and 4 from J, leaving 7 bases between them.

CDR3 protein: CASSPGGGYDTEAFF. The CDR3 nucleotides read TGTGCCAGCAGTCCGGGGGGGGGCTACGACACTGAAGCTTTCTTT. V is TRBV6-2 or TRBV6-3 and J is TRBJ1-1, with D maybe TRBD1 (6 bases). Per the germline V gene, CDR1 is MNHEY and CDR2 is SVGEGT. V was cut by 5 bases and J by 3 bases, with 16 bases left in between. This CDR3 region has 15 residues.